These 31 T cell receptor beta chains came from one sample sequenced in a study of blood T cell repertoires in COVID-19. Profiling relied on immunoSEQ multiplex PCR, and the TCRdb table lists in-frame clones only, not all of them. The sample has about 190,000 clones, roughly 84% seen once. The sample was peripheral blood. These receptors were collected from a woman between 40 and 50 years old who had recovered from COVID-19.

The J gene is TRBJ2-7, the V gene TRBV5-8; 8 bases match TRBD1. V lost 1 base to trimming and J lost 3 bases; unmatched junction nucleotides: 9. This CDR3 spans 16 amino acids. Germline CDR1 SGHTS, CDR2 YDEGEE. The DNA for the CDR3 is TGTGCCAGCAGCTTGCTTCAGGGGGCGGGTAACTACGAGCAGTACTTC. Protein: CASSLLQGAGNYEQYF.

The chain couples TRBV10-3 to TRBJ2-3; TRBD2 might be the D (6 bases). With 8 bases removed from V and 0 bases from J, the gap between germline ends came to 9 bases. This CDR3 spans 13 amino acids. CDR1 and CDR2 (germline): ENHRY, SYGVKD. The CDR3 DNA is TGTGCCATCCGCGGGGAGAGCACAGATACGCAGTATTTT. This translates into CAIRGESTDTQYF.

In its sample, this clone was seen a few times. The V and J genes are TRBV19 and TRBJ1-5; perhaps TRBD1 as D (5 bases). CDR1 is LNHDA, CDR2 SQIVND, per germline (reference sequence). The CDR3 spans 15 residues. V was trimmed by 7 bases and J by 3 bases, leaving 16 bases between them. The CDR3 loop is CASKDSSMDNQPQHF. The CDR3 DNA reads as TGTGCCAGTAAAGACAGTTCAATGGACAATCAGCCCCAGCATTTT.

The rearrangement joins TRBV6-5 to TRBJ2-3; D is perhaps TRBD2 (6 bases). The CDR3 is 15 amino acids. Germline assignment: CDR1 MNHEY and CDR2 SVGAGI. V lost 7 bases and J 0 bases, leaving 14 bases between the germline ends. This CDR3 is CASTITGSSTDTQYF. The CDR3 DNA reads as TGTGCCAGCACCATAACCGGGAGTAGCACAGATACGCAGTATTTT.

This clone was observed once. This chain joins TRBV12-3 or TRBV12-4 and TRBJ2-1; TRBD2 aligns across 10 bases. The junction had 4 bases not matched to a gene; V was cut back by 8 bases and J by 6 bases. The CDR3 contains 13 residues. Here the CDR3 DNA reads TGTGCCAGCGGTAGCGGGAGGATCAATGAGCAGTTCTTC. Translation: CASGSGRINEQFF.

The chain employs TRBV5-1 and TRBJ2-3; a possible D gene is TRBD1 (5 bases). Germline lookup yields CDR1 SGHRS and CDR2 YFSETQ. V gave up 7 bases and J gave up 2 bases, with 11 bases separating them. The CDR3 has 13 residues. The CDR3 bases are TGCGCCAGCGGACACGGGTCCACAGATACGCAGTATTTT. Protein sequence: CASGHGSTDTQYF.

The V and J genes are TRBV19 and TRBJ1-1; D is unclear. V was shortened by 10 bases and J by 4 bases, with 19 bases between the two germline ends. CDR1 and CDR2 from the germline V gene are LNHDA and SQIVND (reference sequence). The CDR3 has 14 residues. The CDR3 nucleotides are TGTGCCACCACCAAGCGGCAGGAGTTCACTGAAGCTTTCTTT. Protein: CATTKRQEFTEAFF. Looking up the rest from reference TRBV19 and TRBJ1-1 gives the full variable domain: DGGITQSPKYLFRKEGQNVTLSCEQNLNHDAMYWYRQDPGQGLRLIYYSQIVNDFQKGDIAEGYSVSREKKESFPLTVTSAQKNPTAFYLCATTKRQEFTEAFFGQGTRLTVV.

V and J are TRBV11-3 and TRBJ2-1; no reliable D call. The CDR3 is 17 residues long. Germline V lookup: CDR1 SGHNT, CDR2 YENEEA. Trimming cost V 1 base and J 0 bases, with 13 bases left between them. The DNA for the CDR3 is TGTGCCAGCAGCTTAGGTTCCCGACTCAGCTCCTACAATGAGCAGTTCTTC. It yields the protein CASSLGSRLSSYNEQFF.

The chain carries TRBV7-9 and TRBJ2-5; D is possibly TRBD2 (7 bases). Germline V lookup: CDR1 SEHNR, CDR2 FQNEAQ (reference sequence). V lost 6 bases to trimming and J lost 5 bases, with 22 bases between them. The CDR3 is 16 amino acids. The CDR3 DNA reads as TGTGCCAGCAGGCTCGGGGGCGGGAGAATGATGGAGACCCAGTACTTC. This codes for CASRLGGGRMMETQYF.

The chain recombines TRBV27 with TRBJ2-7; 10 bases fit TRBD1. V shed 5 bases, J shed 1 base, and the junction held 5 bases outside the gene matches. The CDR3 totals 15 residues. Germline V gene data show CDR1 as MNHEY and CDR2 as SMNVEV (reference sequence). The CDR3 nucleotides are TGTGCCAGCAGTGGGGGGGACAGGGGATCCTACGAGCAGTACTTC. Its protein is CASSGGDRGSYEQYF.

This clone was seen once. The rearrangement links TRBV7-2 to TRBJ1-5, with 8 bases that match TRBD1. This CDR3 spans 17 amino acids. Germline V lookup: CDR1 SGHTA, CDR2 FQGNSA. Trimming at V came to 5 bases and at J to 4 bases, leaving 13 bases not matched to a gene. CDR3 amino acids: CASSRWDGTGYNQPQHF. DNA of the CDR3: TGTGCCAGCAGCCGCTGGGATGGGACAGGTTATAATCAGCCCCAGCATTTT.

The CDR3 DNA follows: TGTGCCAGCAGGGTGGGACAGGGCCCCTACGAGCAGTACTTC. Amino acid sequence: CASRVGQGPYEQYF. The chain couples TRBV6-5 to TRBJ2-7, with 9 bases lining up with TRBD1. V gave up 6 bases and J gave up 2 bases; unmatched junction bases: 5. CDR1 and CDR2 (germline): MNHEY, SVGAGI. This CDR3 has 14 amino acids.

This clone was seen once. The chain carries TRBV27 and TRBJ1-1, with D perhaps TRBD1 (5 bases). Germline CDR1 MNHEY, CDR2 SMNVEV (reference sequence). With 2 bases removed from V and 5 bases from J, the gap between germline ends came to 9 bases. The CDR3 is made up of 13 amino acids. The CDR3 bases are TGTGCCAGCAGTTTAGGGGGGGGTACTGAAGCTTTCTTT. As protein: CASSLGGGTEAFF.

This clone was seen once. This chain uses TRBV5-1 with TRBJ2-2; D remains unclear. Germline V gene sequence: CDR1 SGHRS, CDR2 YFSETQ. With 3 bases removed from V and 0 bases from J, the gap between germline ends came to 9 bases. The CDR3 covers 15 residues. CDR3 in amino acids: CASSSGRPNTGELFF. The CDR3 DNA follows: TGCGCCAGCAGCTCGGGTCGACCGAACACCGGGGAGCTGTTTTTT. Full variable domain (remainder filled in from reference TRBV5-1 and TRBJ2-2): KAGVTQTPRYLIKTRGQQVTLSCSPISGHRSVSWYQQTPGQGLQFLFEYFSETQRNKGNFPGRFSGRQFSNSRSEMNVSTLELGDSALYLCASSSGRPNTGELFFGEGSRLTVL.

This clone was recorded a few times. The DNA for the CDR3 is TGTGCCAGCAGTGACTTAATTCCCGCCACTTACAATGAGCAGTTCTTC. Translation gives CASSDLIPATYNEQFF. The chain combines TRBV6-4 with TRBJ2-1, with D uncertain. Per the germline V gene, CDR1 is MRHNA and CDR2 is SNTAGT. V dropped 1 base and J dropped 4 bases, with 14 bases sitting between them. CDR3 length: 16 residues.

The J gene is TRBJ2-2, the V gene TRBV5-1; D may be TRBD2 (6 bases). V was pared by 4 bases and J by 4 bases, with 14 bases between. The CDR3 runs to 15 residues. Looked up from germline, CDR1 is SGHRS and CDR2 is YFSETQ. The CDR3 DNA is TGCGCCAGCAGCCCGGGGGAGTGGTTCACCGGGGAGCTGTTTTTT. It specifies CASSPGEWFTGELFF.

The J gene is TRBJ2-7, the V gene TRBV9; 7 bases are a match to TRBD1. CDR1 and CDR2 (germline): SGDLS, YYNGEE. V lost 3 bases and J lost 1; bases outside the gene matches: 7. CDR3 length: 15 residues. The CDR3 loop is CASSAGKGASYEQYF. In DNA form, the CDR3 reads TGTGCCAGCAGCGCCGGAAAGGGGGCTTCCTACGAGCAGTACTTC.

V and J are TRBV6-1 and TRBJ1-1; no reliable D call. Trimming pared 1 base from V and 2 bases from J, leaving 11 bases between. Germline CDR1 reads MNHNS; CDR2 reads SASEGT. The CDR3 extends over 15 amino acids. CDR3 in amino acids: CASSEGAAFNTEAFF. For the CDR3, the DNA is TGTGCCAGCAGTGAAGGGGCAGCTTTTAACACTGAAGCTTTCTTT.

The chain recombines TRBV4-2 with TRBJ2-2; 9 nucleotides match TRBD2. J was trimmed by 5 bases and V by 1 base; bases with no gene match: 5. The CDR3 totals 16 residues. CDR1 LGHNA and CDR2 YNFKEQ come from the germline V gene. CDR3 sequence: CASSQVGREGTGELFF. The CDR3 DNA is TGTGCCAGCAGCCAAGTTGGGCGGGAGGGGACCGGGGAGCTGTTTTTT.

The chain links TRBV5-1 to TRBJ1-1, with a tentative D call TRBD1 (5 bases). The germline CDR1 and CDR2 sequences are SGHRS and YFSETQ. V was pared by 4 bases and J by 1 base, with 17 bases between. The CDR3 is made up of 16 amino acids. In nucleotides, the CDR3 is TGCGCCAGCAGCCCCCAACCGCGACAGACGAACACTGAAGCTTTCTTT. This sequence encodes CASSPQPRQTNTEAFF.

The chain joins TRBV19 to TRBJ2-3; 8 bases line up with TRBD1. V lost 4 bases to trimming and J lost 13 bases; unmatched junction nucleotides: 10. Germline-derived CDR1 and CDR2 are LNHDA and SQIVND (reference sequence). The CDR3 sequence is 13 residues long. The CDR3 is CASSTQGAFMKYF. As DNA, the CDR3 is TGTGCCAGTAGTACCCAGGGGGCCTTCATGAAGTATTTT. The complete variable domain, with remaining parts taken from reference TRBV19 and TRBJ2-3, reads DGGITQSPKYLFRKEGQNVTLSCEQNLNHDAMYWYRQDPGQGLRLIYYSQIVNDFQKGDIAEGYSVSREKKESFPLTVTSAQKNPTAFYLCASSTQGAFMKYFGPGTRLTVL.

A few counts support this clone. The V gene is TRBV19, the J gene TRBJ2-1; 10 nucleotides line up with TRBD2. J was trimmed by 8 bases and V by 0 bases; bases with no gene match: 10. The CDR3 totals 17 residues. Germline V gene data show CDR1 as LNHDA and CDR2 as SQIVND (reference sequence). DNA of the CDR3: TGTGCCAGTAGTATAGAAGTTACTAGCGGGATTTTGCATGAGCAGTTCTTC. It yields the protein CASSIEVTSGILHEQFF.

In this sample, this clone turned up once. The chain employs TRBV5-1 and TRBJ2-1; D is undetermined. This CDR3 is built from 11 residues. V shed 4 bases and J shed 7 bases, with 6 bases lying between them. The germline V gene has CDR1 SGHRS and CDR2 YFSETQ. CDR3 loop: CASSVSNEQFF. CDR3 coding DNA: TGCGCCAGCAGCGTGTCGAATGAGCAGTTCTTC.

V gene TRBV5-1 combines with J gene TRBJ2-7, with D maybe TRBD1 (6 bases). Germline V gives CDR1 SGHRS, CDR2 YFSETQ. The ends were cut back, 0 bases at V and 3 bases at J, with 10 bases in the middle. The CDR3 is made up of 14 amino acids. The CDR3 reads CASSLEGHNYEQYF. The CDR3 DNA is TGCGCCAGCAGCTTGGAGGGACATAACTACGAGCAGTACTTC.

The chain employs TRBV14 and TRBJ2-7; 9 bases align to TRBD2. The CDR3 sequence is 14 residues long. The germline CDR1 and CDR2 sequences are SGHDN and FVKESK. J lost 5 bases, V lost 2 bases, and 4 bases had no gene match. The CDR3 sequence: CASSQPGLANEQYF. The CDR3 bases are TGTGCCAGCAGCCAACCCGGACTAGCGAACGAGCAGTACTTC. The full variable domain, in which reference TRBV14 and TRBJ2-7 provide the parts outside the CDR3, is EAGVTQFPSHSVIEKGQTVTLRCDPISGHDNLYWYRRVMGKEIKFLLHFVKESKQDESGMPNNRFLAERTGGTYSTLKVQPAELEDSGVYFCASSQPGLANEQYFGPGTRLTVT.

The chain links TRBV11-2 to TRBJ2-7, with TRBD2 as a possible D gene (6 bases). Trimming left V 4 bases short and J 7 bases short, with 23 bases between. Per the germline V gene, CDR1 is SGHAT and CDR2 is FQNNGV. The CDR3 consists of 16 residues. The CDR3 is CASSYIQFTRDTEQYF. The CDR3 region has the DNA TGTGCCAGCAGCTACATCCAATTCACGCGGGATACGGAGCAGTACTTC.

This chain connects TRBV3-1 (or the pseudogene TRBV3-2) to TRBJ1-5, with unresolved D. The CDR3 loop spans 14 amino acids. Germline V CDR1 and CDR2: LGHDT, YNNKEL (reference sequence). Trimming took off 1 base at V and 4 bases at J, with 8 bases between the two ends. The DNA for the CDR3 is TGTGCCAGCAGCCAAGGGGCAGCAAATCAGCCCCAGCATTTT. Its translation: CASSQGAANQPQHF.

This clone occurred once. This chain uses TRBV19 with TRBJ1-2; 9 bases line up with TRBD1. Germline CDR1 LNHDA, CDR2 SQIVND (reference sequence). Germline trimming cut 7 bases from V and 8 bases from J; bases unmatched to any gene: 14. This CDR3 region has 15 residues. In nucleotides, the CDR3 is TGTGCCAGTATTAGAAAGGGACAGGGCGTTAACGGCTACACCTTC. Amino acids: CASIRKGQGVNGYTF.

The rearrangement uses TRBV28 and TRBJ2-7, with 9 bases aligning to TRBD1. Looked up from germline, CDR1 is MDHEN and CDR2 is SYDVKM. The CDR3 is 16 residues long. J lost 2 bases, V lost 4 bases, and 9 bases had no gene match. CDR3 in amino acids: CASSSTGTGSPYEQYF. CDR3 DNA sequence: TGTGCCAGCAGTTCAACCGGGACAGGGAGCCCCTACGAGCAGTACTTC.

This chain joins TRBV3-1 (or the pseudogene TRBV3-2) and TRBJ1-4; D uncertain. The germline V gene encodes CDR1 LGHDT and CDR2 YNNKEL (reference sequence). Trimming took off 4 bases at V and 4 bases at J, with 13 bases between the two ends. This CDR3 is built from 15 residues. The CDR3 sequence is CASSPTAGFNEKLFF. DNA for the CDR3: TGTGCCAGCAGCCCTACGGCGGGGTTTAATGAAAAACTGTTTTTT.

This chain connects TRBV29-1 to TRBJ2-7; 7 bases line up with TRBD2. V trimming: 2 bases; J trimming: 1 base; junction bases outside the gene matches: 2. Germline V gene lookup returns CDR1 SQVTM and CDR2 ANQGSEA. The CDR3 totals 13 residues. In nucleotides, the CDR3 is TGCAGCGTTGAAAGCGGGGATTCCTACGAGCAGTACTTC. This sequence encodes CSVESGDSYEQYF.